Listed below are T cell receptor beta chains from one sample, sequenced in a study of blood T cell repertoires in COVID-19. Sequenced by immunoSEQ multiplex PCR; TCRdb stores in-frame clones only, minus some. Among about 250,000 clones listed, roughly nine tenths were seen once. The source material was PBMCs or T cells enriched from blood (not recorded which). The receptors were sampled from a woman aged 18 to 35 who had recovered from COVID-19. Each CDR3 is given with its conserved first and last residue. The D gene is left open where the match is weak. A clone size is listed for some rows: how often the clone was seen (once, few, many), or a class if it is expanded.

abundance	v_gene	d_gene	j_gene	CDR3nt	CDR3aa
.	TRBV6-5	.	TRBJ1-2	TGTGCCAGCAGTTACTTCGGGATCGGCTACACCTTC	CASSYFGIGYTF
.	TRBV7-9	.	TRBJ1-6	TGTGCCAGCAGTACGGACAGCTTGAGGTCACCCCTCCACTTT	CASSTDSLRSPLHF
.	TRBV3-1/TRBV3-2	TRBD2	TRBJ2-1	TGTGCCAGCAGCCCAGGACTAGCTCCACAGTTCTTC	CASSPGLAPQFF
.	TRBV10-3	.	TRBJ1-4	TGTGCCATCAGTGAGTCGAACGGGGGGCATGAAAAACTGTTTTTT	CAISESNGGHEKLFF
.	TRBV19	TRBD1	TRBJ1-6	TGTGCCAGTACCCGGACAGGGAATTCACCCCTCCACTTT	CASTRTGNSPLHF
.	TRBV19	TRBD1	TRBJ2-2	TGTGCCAGTAGTGACCTGACCGGGACAGGGTTTTGGGGAAACACCGGGGAGCTGTTTTTT	CASSDLTGTGFWGNTGELFF
.	TRBV11-2	.	TRBJ2-7	TGTGCCAGCAGCTTAACGGGTTACTACGAGCAGTACTTC	CASSLTGYYEQYF
.	TRBV6-5	TRBD1	TRBJ2-2	TGTGCCAGCAGTTACGACAGGGGTACCGGGGAGCTGTTTTTT	CASSYDRGTGELFF
few	TRBV2	TRBD2	TRBJ2-1	TGTGCCAGCACTACGGGACTAGCGAAATTGGATGAGCAGTTCTTC	CASTTGLAKLDEQFF
.	TRBV7-2	.	TRBJ1-2	TGTGCCAGCAGCTCTAGGGTAGGGGCAGGGGCCGACTATGGCTACACCTTC	CASSSRVGAGADYGYTF
.	TRBV14	.	TRBJ1-1	TGTGCCAGCAGCCAAGAGGGCAGGGGAGCTTTCTTT	CASSQEGRGAFF
.	TRBV15	.	TRBJ1-2	TGTGCCACCAGCAGAGATGGATCGAGGACCGGGGGGAATTATGGCTACACCTTC	CATSRDGSRTGGNYGYTF
.	TRBV5-1	TRBD1	TRBJ2-5	TGCGCCAGCAGCTTCTCATCACTGGGACAGATCCAAGAGACCCAGTACTTC	CASSFSSLGQIQETQYF
.	TRBV19	.	TRBJ2-5	TGTGCCAGTAGTATAGATAACAGGGGAGGCCAAGAGACCCAGTACTTC	CASSIDNRGGQETQYF
.	TRBV29-1	.	TRBJ1-4	TGCAGCGTTGGCATGCTCGACAGAGTTGTGAGAAAAACTGTTTTT	CSVGMLDRVVRKTVF
.	TRBV9	TRBD2	TRBJ2-7	TGTGCCAGCAGCGTAGGCCTTAGCGGGGGGGCCCACGAGCAGTACTTC	CASSVGLSGGAHEQYF
.	TRBV5-4	.	TRBJ1-1	TGTGCCAGCAGCTTGGACAGTTACACTGAAGCTTTCTTT	CASSLDSYTEAFF
once	TRBV29-1	.	TRBJ2-3	TGCAGCGTTGTGGCTAGCTTATTGGATACGCAGTATTTT	CSVVASLLDTQYF
.	TRBV11-3	TRBD2	TRBJ2-1	TGTGCCAGCAGCTTAGTAGCGGGGGGGCTCAATGAGCAGTTCTTC	CASSLVAGGLNEQFF
.	TRBV13	TRBD2	TRBJ2-3	TGTGCCAGCAGCTTTCGCGGGGGGGACGATACGCAGTATTTT	CASSFRGGDDTQYF
few	TRBV5-5	.	TRBJ2-7	TGTGCCAGCAGCTTCGAACAACCCTCCTACGAGCAGTACTTC	CASSFEQPSYEQYF
.	TRBV5-6	TRBD2	TRBJ2-2	TGTGCCAGCAGCGTAAAGCGGGGTGCCGACACCGGGGAGCTGTTTTTT	CASSVKRGADTGELFF
.	TRBV11-2	.	TRBJ2-2	TGTGCCAGCAGCTCCCCCTGGTACAGGGTACCCACCGGGGAGCTGTTTTTT	CASSSPWYRVPTGELFF
.	TRBV7-9	.	TRBJ2-1	TGTGCCAGCAGCACGAGTAACAATGAGCAGTTCTTC	CASSTSNNEQFF
.	TRBV19	TRBD1	TRBJ2-4	TGTGCCAGTAGTCCGACAGGGTACCTAGACATTCAGTACTTC	CASSPTGYLDIQYF
.	TRBV2	TRBD1	TRBJ2-7	TGTGCCAGCAGTGAACAACAGGGGGCAGGCGAGCAGTACTTC	CASSEQQGAGEQYF
.	TRBV24-1	TRBD2	TRBJ2-2	TGTGCCACCAGTGATTCGGGGGGATTGGTCGGGGAGCTGTTTTTT	CATSDSGGLVGELFF
.	TRBV7-2	TRBD1	TRBJ2-5	TGTGCCAGCAGCCCCAGGACAGGGCGGGAGACCCAGTACTTC	CASSPRTGRETQYF
once	TRBV19	.	TRBJ2-7	TGTGCCAGTAGGGAAAACTCGCCGGGGACATGGTACTTC	CASRENSPGTWYF
.	TRBV7-9	TRBD2	TRBJ2-5	TGTGCCAGCAGCGCCGGGGGGGACTATCAAGAGACCCAGTACTTC	CASSAGGDYQETQYF
.	TRBV18	.	TRBJ1-3	TGTGCCAGCTCACCACTGAACAGGGTAGAAAGAGTCTCTGGAAACACCATATATTTT	CASSPLNRVERVSGNTIYF
.	TRBV2	.	TRBJ2-1	TGTGCCAGCAGAGGACTATTCAATGAGCAGTTCTTC	CASRGLFNEQFF
few	TRBV28	.	TRBJ1-2	TGTGCCAGCAGTCCGGGTGGTCATGGCTACACCTTC	CASSPGGHGYTF
.	TRBV7-8	.	TRBJ1-1	TGTGCCAGCAGCTTAGGTTGGGACTCCCGTGGGGGCACTGAAGCTTTCTTT	CASSLGWDSRGGTEAFF
.	TRBV29-1	TRBD1	TRBJ1-1	TGCAGCGCAGGACAGGGGGGCACTGAAGCTTTCTTT	CSAGQGGTEAFF
.	TRBV27	TRBD1	TRBJ1-2	TGTGCCAGCAGCCAGACAGGGTTGCAAGGCTACACCTTC	CASSQTGLQGYTF
.	TRBV14	TRBD1	TRBJ1-2	TGTGCCAGCAGCCAAAGCGGGCCGACAGGGTTCGGGTATGGCTACACCTTC	CASSQSGPTGFGYGYTF
.	TRBV6-5	TRBD1	TRBJ1-1	TGTGCCAGCAGACGAGACAGGGGGCTGAACACTGAAGCTTTCTTT	CASRRDRGLNTEAFF
.	TRBV6-5	TRBD1	TRBJ2-4	TGTGCCAGCAGTACTTGGACAGGGGGAAGGAACATTCAGTACTTC	CASSTWTGGRNIQYF
.	TRBV6-5	TRBD1	TRBJ2-7	TGTGCCAGCAGTTCCCCAGGGGGTTCCTACGAGCAGTACTTC	CASSSPGGSYEQYF
few	TRBV7-9	TRBD1	TRBJ2-7	TGTGCCAGCAGCTTACTCTCGGGACAGGGGGCCCACGAGCAGTACTTC	CASSLLSGQGAHEQYF